Sequencing of this TCR beta chain was carried out in a study of metastatic and nonmetastatic thyroid tumors. General study points: Malignant thyroid tumors reportedly had TCR beta diversity that was significantly higher than in benign nodules, in blood and tumor.

The CDR3 spans 13 residues. Per the germline V gene, CDR1 is DFQATT and CDR2 is SNEGSKA (reference sequence). In regard to this clone: What it binds is unknown.

Thyroid surgery was preceded by no treatment in any patient. TCRdb re-called the PCR reads with MiXCR. The sample shows 15,000 to 20,000 clones, 25% to 30% of them seen only once. Sample: tumor tissue. The chain joins TRBV20-1 to TRBJ2-7; TRBD2 matches 7 bases. The sequence was collected from a male donor with papillary thyroid cancer or a benign thyroid nodule (not recorded which). Some clones in this sample may be carry-over from other donors' samples. The CDR3 region has the DNA TGCAATGCGAGCGGGGACTGTTCCTACGAGCAGTACTTC. Residues: CNASGDCSYEQYF.